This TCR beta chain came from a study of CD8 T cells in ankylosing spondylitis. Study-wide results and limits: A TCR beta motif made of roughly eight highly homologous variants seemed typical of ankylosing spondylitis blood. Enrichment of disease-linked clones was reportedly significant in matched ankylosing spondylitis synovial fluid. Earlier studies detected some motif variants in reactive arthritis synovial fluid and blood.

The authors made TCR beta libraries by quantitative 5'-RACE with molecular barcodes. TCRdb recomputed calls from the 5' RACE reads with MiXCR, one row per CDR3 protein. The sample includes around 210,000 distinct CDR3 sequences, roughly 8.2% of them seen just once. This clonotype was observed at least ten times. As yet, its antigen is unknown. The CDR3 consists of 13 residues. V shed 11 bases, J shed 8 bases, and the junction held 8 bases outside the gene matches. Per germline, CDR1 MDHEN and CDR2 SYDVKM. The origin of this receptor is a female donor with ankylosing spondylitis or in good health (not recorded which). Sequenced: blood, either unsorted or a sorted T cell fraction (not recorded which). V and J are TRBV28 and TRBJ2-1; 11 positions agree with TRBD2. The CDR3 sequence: CAAKTSGRYEQFF. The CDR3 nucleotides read TGTGCCGCGAAAACTAGCGGGAGATATGAGCAGTTCTTC. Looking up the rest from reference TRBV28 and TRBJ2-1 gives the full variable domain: DVKVTQSSRYLVKRTGEKVFLECVQDMDHENMFWYRQDPGLGLRLIYFSYDVKMKEKGDIPEGYSVSREKKERFSLILESASTNQTSMYLCAAKTSGRYEQFFGPGTRLTVL.